This T cell receptor beta chain was found in a study of beta chain features in type 1 diabetes (dated by TCRdb to between 2018 and 2020). Regarding the complete study: Mean age, gender distribution, total cell number and subset yield did not differ between patients and healthy donors. A total of roughly 99 million sorted cells were examined across all samples, and the number of cells per subset was strongly correlated with RNA yield. In the study, recently diagnosed type 1 diabetes patients and matched healthy donors were compared on the TCRB repertoires of their sorted circulating CD4+ T cell subsets. Regulatory and stem cell-like memory subsets were isolated from only 8 patients and about eight healthy donors, whereas naive and central memory subsets came from all 30 or so donors. What the research found in general, with its limitations: In all four CD4+ subsets, TCRB CDR3 length was moderately but significantly shorter in type 1 diabetes patients. HLA sub-analyses involved small numbers of individuals, so any influence of HLA type on TCRB rearrangement remained unresolved. Naive, central memory and regulatory TCRB repertoires appeared more similar among patients than among healthy donors. Sequencing cDNA rather than genomic DNA could over-represent highly expressing activated cells, although activation and CD3 levels did not differ between groups. Fewer insertions and more nucleotide deletions at VDJ recombination sites were observed in patients with type 1 diabetes, implying thymic rearrangement abnormalities. PCR may preferentially amplify shorter templates, but because patient and control samples were amplified and corrected together, any resulting skew would affect both groups equally.

All of the isolated RNA was reverse transcribed with the High Capacity cDNA Reverse Transcription Kit, so expressed TCRB transcripts were sequenced. Deep immunoSEQ sequencing was applied to naive, central memory and regulatory T cell samples, giving an average of around 3.8 million total reads per sample. Sorted cells were lysed in RLT buffer, and RNA was extracted using DNase-treated RNeasy Micro or Mini kits according to cell number. To prevent cross-contamination, each cell subset was processed individually, whereas patient and healthy donor samples were processed jointly. TCRB sequences were amplified from cDNA with the immunoSEQ multiplex PCR, producing 87-bp fragments spanning the CDR3 region. Sequencing of the amplicons was performed on the Illumina HiSeq platform. The authors' pipeline ran thus. PCR bias was corrected computationally using synthetic template baselines, and reads within Hamming distance 2 were collapsed, with unmergeable singletons discarded. Reads were aligned against IMGT to assign V, D and J genes, CDR3 length and insertions or deletions at six rearrangement sites. Within each subset, clonotype counts were normalized to sorted cell number, and only after that were true diversity and Gini coefficients computed with the tcR R package. The overlap coefficient, calculated on TCRB nucleotide sequences, was used to quantify repertoire sharing. Entries here come from immuneACCESS through TCRdb and include only in-frame sequences with V and J called. Some clones fail to appear in such tables; in the studies checked, an unresolved V gene covers under half of the shortfall, and the cause of the remainder is unknown. From that table come the V and J calls and clone size; the DNA was used to work out D and trimming. The sample data list about 99,000 clones, and 28% of these were observed just once. The ten biggest clones cover approximately 0.5% of the sample.

This clone was seen only a few times. Its antigen remains undetermined. No clone much larger than this one lies a single base away; base qualities are absent. From each donor, a single peripheral blood sample of 100 to 150 mL on average was drawn into heparinised tubes. Using a panel that included CD45RO, CCR7, CD25, CD127, CD95 and CD27, naive, central memory, regulatory and stem cell-like memory CD4+ T cells were sorted on a BD FACSAria II. Every sorted population had a purity above 95%. PBMCs were isolated right away by Lymphoprep density gradient centrifugation and were stained directly, without culture. So that batch effects would be minimized, each experiment stained and sorted samples in pairs, pairing one healthy donor with one patient. The clonotype originates from a woman under 30 with type 1 diabetes. The sample comprised central memory CD4+ T cells from blood.

The CDR3 region reads CATSRGQGDNYGYTF. The DNA reads TGTGCCACCAGCAGGGGACAGGGGGATAACTATGGCTACACCTTC. Recombination joined TRBV15 with TRBJ1-2; 11 bases in between match TRBD1. From cysteine to phenylalanine, the CDR3 is 15 amino acids long. Only the CDR3 portion is preserved as DNA: 45 bases, with reading frame beginning at the first base. Germline trimming amounts to 3 bases on V and 1 base on J, with 1 as the count of junction bases outside the gene matches. Via the germline V gene (reference sequence), CDR1 is LNHNV and CDR2 YYDKDF.